A single TCR beta chain is shown here with its context. Produced via immunoSEQ multiplex PCR; TCRdb's table is partial and in-frame only. This table has roughly 150,000 clones, 88% appearing once. These data originate in a study of blood T cell repertoires in COVID-19. In the study overall: PBMCs, B-cell-depleted T cells, or T cells provided the cDNA or gDNA that made up the material.

The CDR3 runs 14 residues. Per germline, CDR1 SNHLY and CDR2 FYNNEI. The J segment lost 2 bases and the V segment lost 6 bases, leaving 5 bases of the junction unmatched. This sequence was found in a man in his forties or fifties who had recovered from COVID-19. Sequencing was performed on peripheral blood. The chain couples TRBV2 to TRBJ2-5; TRBD2 matches 8 bases. The CDR3 sequence is CASRGGGSQETQYF. CDR3 nucleotides: TGTGCCAGCAGGGGCGGGGGGTCACAAGAGACCCAGTACTTC. Filled out from reference TRBV2 and TRBJ2-5, the complete variable domain reads EPEVTQTPSHQVTQMGQEVILRCVPISNHLYFYWYRQILGQKVEFLVSFYNNEISEKSEIFDDQFSVERPDGSNFTLKIRSTKLEDSAMYFCASRGGGSQETQYFGPGTRLLVL.